Listed here are 12 T cell receptor beta chains from one sample, sequenced in a study of CD4 T cells in relation to SARS-CoV-2 and coronaviruses. TCRdb's table, derived via immunoSEQ multiplex PCR, lists solely in-frame clones and lacks some. The sample lists 35,000 to 45,000 clones, 70% to 90% occurring once. The sample consisted of memory CD4+ T cells from PBMCs. Receptors originate from an adult with COVID-19.

The chain couples TRBV9 to TRBJ2-2; D not certain. The CDR3 runs to 15 residues. V lost 0 bases to trimming and J lost 0 bases, with 6 bases between them. Germline assignment: CDR1 SGDLS and CDR2 YYNGEE. DNA for the CDR3: TGTGCCAGCAGCGTAGCTCGCGCGAACACCGGGGAGCTGTTTTTT. Encoded protein: CASSVARANTGELFF.

The V and J genes are TRBV4-2 and TRBJ1-2; D uncertain. The germline V gene encodes CDR1 LGHNA and CDR2 YNFKEQ. V was shortened by 6 bases and J by 6 bases, with 11 bases between the two germline ends. This CDR3 spans 12 amino acids. The CDR3 sequence: CASRGVRDGYTF. DNA of the CDR3: TGTGCCAGCAGGGGCGTCCGGGATGGCTACACCTTC.

The chain joins TRBV27 to TRBJ1-6; D is undetermined. This CDR3 has 16 amino acids. Germline loops: CDR1 MNHEY, CDR2 SMNVEV (reference sequence). Trimming left V 4 bases short and J 10 bases short, with 20 bases between. For the CDR3, the DNA is TGTGCCAGCAGTTCCTCTAAGCAACCCCGGCGATCACCCCTCCACTTT. Translating it yields CASSSSKQPRRSPLHF.

This chain connects TRBV7-2 to TRBJ1-3; D call uncertain. This CDR3 has 13 residues. The V end lost 3 bases, the J end lost 3 bases, and 6 bases lay between the germline ends. Germline V gives CDR1 SGHTA, CDR2 FQGNSA. The CDR3 loop is CASSFVGGNTIYF. CDR3 DNA: TGTGCCAGCAGCTTCGTGGGTGGAAACACCATATATTTT.

Written as DNA, the CDR3 is TGTGCCAGCTCACCACAGGCAGGTGAAAAACTGTTTTTT. As protein: CASSPQAGEKLFF. The genes are TRBV18 and TRBJ1-4; D ambiguous. Germline CDR1 KGHSH, CDR2 LQKENI. CDR3 length: 13 amino acids. Trimming removed 1 base from V and 7 bases from J, with 7 bases in between. Full variable domain (outside the CDR3, taken from reference TRBV18 and TRBJ1-4): NAGVMQNPRHLVRRRGQEARLRCSPMKGHSHVYWYRQLPEEGLKFMVYLQKENIIDESGMPKERFSAEFPKEGPSILRIQQVVRGDSAAYFCASSPQAGEKLFFGSGTQLSVL.

The V gene is TRBV28, the J gene TRBJ1-2, with D unclear. The CDR3 extends over 13 amino acids. V was cut by 3 bases and J by 7 bases, with 12 bases left in between. In germline, CDR1 is MDHEN, CDR2 SYDVKM. CDR3 sequence: CASSFGHGSGYTF. The CDR3, as DNA: TGTGCCAGCAGTTTCGGCCACGGGAGTGGCTACACCTTC.

The chain carries TRBV9 and TRBJ1-5; D not certain. The germline V gene has CDR1 SGDLS and CDR2 YYNGEE. CDR3 size: 15 residues. V was cut by 3 bases and J by 3 bases, with 13 bases left in between. CDR3 in amino acids: CASSGSAADNQPQHF. CDR3 bases: TGTGCCAGCAGCGGATCCGCGGCCGACAATCAGCCCCAGCATTTT.

V is TRBV5-4 and J is TRBJ1-2; D might be TRBD1 (5 bases). This CDR3 has 13 residues. Germline V gene sequence: CDR1 SGHNT, CDR2 YYREEE (reference sequence). Trimming took off 0 bases at V and 6 bases at J, with 9 bases between the two ends. The CDR3 coding sequence is TGTGCCAGCAGCTTGGGGGGGAGGGATGGCTACACCTTC. Its translation is CASSLGGRDGYTF.

The gene calls are TRBV2 and TRBJ2-7; weak D call: TRBD2 (6 bases). Per germline, CDR1 SNHLY and CDR2 FYNNEI. V was cut by 6 bases and J by 1 base, with 13 bases left in between. The length of the CDR3 is 14 residues. Written as DNA, the CDR3 is TGTGCCAGCAGAACCGCCGGGGGTTCCTACGAGCAGTACTTC. Translating gives CASRTAGGSYEQYF.

The chain couples TRBV27 to TRBJ1-2, with 8 positions matching TRBD1. V lost 0 bases, J lost 3 bases, and 9 bases stayed unmatched. The CDR3 sequence is 17 residues long. Germline-derived CDR1 and CDR2 are MNHEY and SMNVEV (reference sequence). CDR3 nucleotides: TGTGCCAGCAGTTTATCTTATCAGGACAGGGCACACTATGGCTACACCTTC. This gives the protein CASSLSYQDRAHYGYTF.

The chain recombines TRBV27 with TRBJ2-2; D is uncertain. This CDR3 spans 13 amino acids. V was cut by 6 bases and J by 5 bases, with 10 bases left in between. The germline CDR1 and CDR2 sequences are MNHEY and SMNVEV (reference sequence). The CDR3 is CASSSELTGELFF. As DNA, the CDR3 is TGTGCCAGCAGCTCGGAGCTGACCGGGGAGCTGTTTTTT.

This chain uses TRBV4-2 with TRBJ2-1, with D unclear. CDR1 is LGHNA, CDR2 YNFKEQ, per germline. Trimming cost V 0 bases and J 3 bases, with 6 bases left between them. This CDR3 is built from 14 residues. The CDR3 sequence is CASSQDRHYNEQFF. The DNA for the CDR3 is TGTGCCAGCAGCCAAGATCGGCACTACAATGAGCAGTTCTTC.